This T cell receptor beta chain was identified in a study of blood T cell repertoires in COVID-19. The CDR3 is 14 residues long. Germline V CDR1 and CDR2: LNHDA, SQIVND (reference sequence). The V and J ends lost 6 bases and 5 bases, in that order; junction bases with no gene match: 7. Per the original data handling: Cell counts per sample came from amplifying reference gene primers. Data came from immunoSEQ multiplex PCR; TCRdb stores just in-frame clones and leaves some out. That table gives V, J and clone size, and the DNA gave D and trimming. The sample records roughly 120,000 clones, 85% to 90% being singletons.

This TCR derives from a human donor in a cohort sampled during active COVID-19. The V and J genes are TRBV19 and TRBJ1-1, with TRBD1 identical over 9 bases. The sample consisted of peripheral blood. The CDR3: CASRRGTGITEAFF. CDR3 nucleotide sequence: TGTGCCAGTAGGCGGGGGACAGGGATTACTGAAGCTTTCTTT.